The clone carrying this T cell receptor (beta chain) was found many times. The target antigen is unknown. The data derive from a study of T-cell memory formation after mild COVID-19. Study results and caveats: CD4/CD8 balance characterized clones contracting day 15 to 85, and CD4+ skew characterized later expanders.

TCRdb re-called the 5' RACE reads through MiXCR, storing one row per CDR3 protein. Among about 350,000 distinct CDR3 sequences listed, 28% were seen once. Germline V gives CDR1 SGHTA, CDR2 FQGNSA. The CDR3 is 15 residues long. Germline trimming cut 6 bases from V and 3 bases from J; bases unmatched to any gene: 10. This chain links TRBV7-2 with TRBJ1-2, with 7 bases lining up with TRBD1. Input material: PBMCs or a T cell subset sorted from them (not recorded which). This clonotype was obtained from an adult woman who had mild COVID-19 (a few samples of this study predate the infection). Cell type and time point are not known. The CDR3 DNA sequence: TGTGCCAGCAGACGAAGGGGAGGGGGCGACTATGGCTACACCTTC. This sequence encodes CASRRRGGGDYGYTF.